A single sample is the source of the 32 T cell receptor beta chains below, sequenced in a study of CD8 T cells in ankylosing spondylitis. Points from the study as a whole: Among TCR beta sequences, a motif of 7 to 9 highly homologous variants appeared characteristic of ankylosing spondylitis blood.

In TCRdb, the 5' RACE reads were re-called with MiXCR into one record per CDR3 protein. The sample yields more than 100,000 distinct CDR3 sequences, about 15% seen once. Their target antigens are unknown. The specimen sequenced was blood, either unsorted or a sorted T cell fraction (not recorded which). Receptor source: a male donor with ankylosing spondylitis.

This clonotype occurred many times. The chain uses TRBV28 and TRBJ1-1; the D is unclear. There are 12 residues in the CDR3. CDR1 and CDR2 (germline): MDHEN, SYDVKM. V lost 5 bases and J 9 bases, leaving 13 bases between the germline ends. The CDR3 protein is CASSPPQRKAFF. For the CDR3, the DNA is TGTGCCAGCAGTCCCCCTCAAAGGAAAGCTTTCTTT.

As concerns this clonotype: At one of its ends the junction is not consistent with the germline gene, which may arise from a read error. This chain connects TRBV27 to TRBJ2-2; 9 bases align to TRBD2. Germline CDR1 and CDR2: MNHEY and SMNVEV (reference sequence). The CDR3 loop spans 16 amino acids. The CDR3 sequence is CASMGLAGSTAGEPFF. The CDR3 DNA reads TGTGCCAGCATGGGCCTAGCGGGATCCACAGCCGGGGAGCCGTTTTTT.

This clonotype was recorded a few times. The rearrangement uses TRBV12-3 or TRBV12-4 and TRBJ1-1, with TRBD1 identical over 7 bases. Unmatched junction bases numbered 10, after V lost 5 bases and J lost 4 bases. CDR3 size: 15 residues. CDR3 nucleotide sequence: TGTGCCAGCAGTGCCCGAACAGGGGACCCCACTGAAGCTTTCTTT. Its translation is CASSARTGDPTEAFF.

This clonotype was detected a few times. V and J are TRBV29-1 and TRBJ2-5; weak D call: TRBD2 (5 bases). Per germline, CDR1 SQVTM and CDR2 ANQGSEA. V lost 4 bases and J lost 5, with 14 bases in between. This CDR3 region has 13 residues. CDR3 in amino acids: CSVAPGSRETQYF. In DNA form, the CDR3 reads TGCAGCGTTGCCCCGGGGTCTCGGGAGACCCAGTACTTC.

This sequence joins TRBV9 and TRBJ2-5; 7 positions match TRBD1. V was clipped by 4 bases and J by 0 bases; unmatched bases: 9. Germline assignment: CDR1 SGDLS and CDR2 YYNGEE. CDR3 length: 16 residues. The CDR3 region is CASSLNRDRYQETQYF. CDR3 coding DNA: TGTGCCAGCAGCTTAAACCGGGACAGATACCAAGAGACCCAGTACTTC.

This clonotype was seen a handful of times. This rearrangement joins TRBV20-1 to TRBJ1-1, with a tentative D call TRBD1 (6 bases). Per germline, CDR1 DFQATT and CDR2 SNEGSKA (reference sequence). The CDR3 loop spans 14 amino acids. Trimming took 0 bases from V and 3 from J, leaving 11 bases between them. CDR3 sequence reads: CSARDRNRDTEAFF. Written as DNA, the CDR3 is TGCAGTGCTAGAGATAGAAACAGGGACACTGAAGCTTTCTTT.

This clonotype occurred many times. The chain employs TRBV2 and TRBJ1-3; a weak D match, TRBD1 (5 bases). The length of the CDR3 is 13 residues. V gave up 4 bases and J gave up 2 bases, with 6 bases separating them. Germline CDR1 is SNHLY and CDR2 is FYNNEI. In DNA form, the CDR3 reads TGTGCCAGCAGTGCAGGGCCTGGAAACACCATATATTTT. Translating it yields CASSAGPGNTIYF.

The rearrangement links TRBV20-1 to TRBJ2-7, with D perhaps matching TRBD1 or TRBD2 (5 bases each). Germline V CDR1 and CDR2: DFQATT, SNEGSKA (reference sequence). This CDR3 has 12 amino acids. The ends were cut back, 6 bases at V and 3 bases at J, with 12 bases in the middle. CDR3 in DNA: TGCAGTGCCAGGGACCAGGGCTACGAGCAGTACTTC. Translated: CSARDQGYEQYF.

The sample holds a few counts of this clonotype. This chain links TRBV4-1 with TRBJ2-7; no clear D. Trimming pared 2 bases from V and 0 bases from J, leaving 8 bases between. From germline, CDR1 is MGHRA and CDR2 YSYEKL. The CDR3 sequence is 14 residues long. In DNA form, the CDR3 reads TGCGCCAGCAGCCAACGACTTGGCTCCTACGAGCAGTACTTC. As protein: CASSQRLGSYEQYF.

The chain joins TRBV10-2 to TRBJ2-7, with D unclear. The CDR3 sequence is 12 residues long. Germline V gene lookup returns CDR1 WSHSY and CDR2 SAAADI. V lost 8 bases and J lost 6, with 14 bases in between. As DNA, the CDR3 is TGCGCCAGCGCCGAATGGGCTTTCGAGCAGTACTTC. Translating it yields CASAEWAFEQYF.

This clonotype was seen more than once but under ten times. The chain has TRBV6-1 and TRBJ2-7; D may be TRBD1 (6 bases). The V and J ends lost 7 bases and 4 bases respectively, with 17 bases between them. This CDR3 has 14 amino acids. CDR1 MNHNS and CDR2 SASEGT come from the germline V gene. The CDR3 coding sequence is TGTGCCAGCAATGACCAGGGGACCTTTTACGAGCAGTACTTC. It specifies CASNDQGTFYEQYF.

The chain uses TRBV27 and TRBJ2-1, with D possibly TRBD2 on 6 matching bases. The CDR3 has 12 residues. V lost 3 bases to trimming and J lost 9 bases, with 9 bases between them. CDR1 and CDR2 from the germline V gene are MNHEY and SMNVEV (reference sequence). DNA for the CDR3: TGTGCCAGCAGTTTGATGGGGGGTGAGCAGTTCTTC. This sequence encodes CASSLMGGEQFF.

This sequence joins TRBV12-3 or TRBV12-4 and TRBJ2-2; D call uncertain. CDR3 length equals 14 residues. V was clipped by 5 bases and J by 8 bases, with 15 bases between them. The CDR3 sequence is CASSLPGLRGELFF. In DNA, the CDR3 is TGTGCCAGCAGTCTGCCTGGTCTCCGTGGGGAGCTGTTTTTT.

As concerns this clonotype: The germline gene is not matched at one end of the junction; a read error may be the cause. Written as DNA, the CDR3 is TGCGCCAACAGCCAAGAGACTGGGCCTGAGCAGTACTTC. It codes for CANSQETGPEQYF. This rearrangement joins TRBV4-1 to TRBJ2-7; D gene uncertain. This CDR3 is 13 amino acids long. Germline V gives CDR1 MGHRA, CDR2 YSYEKL.

This clonotype was seen only a few times. The chain uses TRBV6-2 or TRBV6-3 and TRBJ2-7; D might be TRBD1 (5 bases). The CDR3 contains 14 residues. The V end was cut by 4 bases, the J end by 0 bases, with 10 bases between. Germline V CDR1 and CDR2: MNHEY, SVGEGT. The CDR3 DNA reads as TGTGCCAGCAGTTTACTGGACAACTCCTACGAGCAGTACTTC. It is translated as CASSLLDNSYEQYF.

The chain links TRBV29-1 to TRBJ2-1, with no clear D. The CDR3 totals 14 residues. V lost 8 bases and J 0 bases, leaving 14 bases between the germline ends. CDR1 is SQVTM and CDR2 is ANQGSEA in the germline V gene. This CDR3 reads CSTKGTRSYNEQFF. CDR3 coding DNA: TGCAGCACAAAGGGTACCCGCTCCTACAATGAGCAGTTCTTC.

This clonotype appeared many times. The chain links TRBV20-1 to TRBJ2-5; the D is unclear. CDR1 is DFQATT and CDR2 is SNEGSKA in the germline V gene (reference sequence). The CDR3 is 11 residues long. V lost 0 bases to trimming and J lost 5 bases, with 4 bases between them. DNA of the CDR3: TGCAGTGCTAGAGATGGGGAGACCCAGTACTTC. This encodes CSARDGETQYF.

The J gene is TRBJ2-7, the V gene TRBV29-1; no reliable D call. In germline, CDR1 is SQVTM, CDR2 ANQGSEA. With 6 bases removed from V and 5 bases from J, the gap between germline ends came to 20 bases. The CDR3 length is 14 residues. In DNA, the CDR3 is TGCAGCGTGGAGACTGGGGTCAATCCTAACGAGCAGTACTTC. This sequence encodes CSVETGVNPNEQYF.

This clonotype was counted only a few times. This sequence joins TRBV28 and TRBJ1-5, with D perhaps matching TRBD1 (6 bases). Germline V gene data show CDR1 as MDHEN and CDR2 as SYDVKM. Between the trimmed V and J ends, which lost 7 bases and 4 bases, there was a span of 17 bases. CDR3 size: 15 residues. The CDR3 loop reads CASIHIGGANQPQHF. The CDR3 region has the DNA TGTGCCAGCATCCATATAGGGGGGGCAAATCAGCCCCAGCATTTT.

This clonotype occurred many times. The chain is built from TRBV5-1 and TRBJ2-7, with D possibly TRBD2 on 6 matching bases. Germline values: CDR1 SGHRS, CDR2 YFSETQ. V lost 3 bases to trimming and J lost 4 bases, with 17 bases between them. This CDR3 contains 15 residues. The CDR3 region is CASSSDGGWTYEQYF. The CDR3 nucleotides read TGCGCCAGCAGCTCAGACGGGGGATGGACTTACGAGCAGTACTTC.

This chain joins TRBV7-3 and TRBJ2-2, with a possible D match to TRBD2 (5 bases). Looked up from germline, CDR1 is SGHTA and CDR2 is FQGTGA. With 4 bases removed from V and 1 base from J, the gap between germline ends came to 16 bases. This CDR3 is 17 amino acids long. The CDR3 loop reads CASSYMGGPRNTGELFF. The CDR3 DNA reads as TGTGCCAGCAGCTATATGGGCGGGCCTAGGAACACCGGGGAGCTGTTTTTT.

Comment on this clonotype: The junction departs from the called germline gene at one end, perhaps through a read error. This rearrangement joins TRBV2 to TRBJ2-7, with D perhaps being TRBD1 or TRBD2 (6 bases each). The length of the CDR3 is 15 residues. CDR1 is SNHLY, CDR2 FYNNEI, per germline. The CDR3 DNA reads as TGTGCTAGCAGGGAGGTGACAGGCCTTTCCTACGAGCAGTACTTC. Translated, it gives CASREVTGLSYEQYF.

J is TRBJ1-2 and V is TRBV12-3 or TRBV12-4; the D is unclear. The CDR3 extends over 11 amino acids. V was shortened by 6 bases and J by 8 bases, with 10 bases between the two germline ends. CDR3 in amino acids: CASRQTGGYTF. The CDR3 DNA is TGTGCCAGCAGACAGACCGGGGGCTACACCTTC.

This clonotype has a count of ten or more. The CDR3 here is CASSPELEGSTEAFF. The CDR3, as DNA: TGTGCCAGCAGCCCAGAACTAGAGGGGAGCACTGAAGCTTTCTTT. This chain uses TRBV7-9 with TRBJ1-1, with D tentatively TRBD1 (5 bases). This CDR3 comprises 15 residues. CDR1 SEHNR and CDR2 FQNEAQ come from the germline V gene (reference sequence). V was cut by 5 bases and J by 4 bases, with 17 bases left in between. The full variable domain, with the rest looked up from reference TRBV7-9 and TRBJ1-1, is DTGVSQNPRHKITKRGQNVTFRCDPISEHNRLYWYRQTLGQGPEFLTYFQNEAQLEKSRLLSDRFSAERPKGSFSTLEIQRTEQGDSAMYLCASSPELEGSTEAFFGQGTRLTVV.

V and J are TRBV7-2 and TRBJ2-5; the D gene is possibly TRBD2 (5 bases). Trimming took off 3 bases at V and 2 bases at J, with 13 bases between the two ends. The CDR3 has 15 amino acids. CDR1 is SGHTA, CDR2 FQGNSA, per germline. The CDR3 nucleotides are TGTGCCAGCAGCTTCCCCGGGGAGAGACAAGAGACCCAGTACTTC. Its protein is CASSFPGERQETQYF.

This clonotype appeared many times. The chain has TRBV4-1 and TRBJ2-5; perhaps TRBD1 as D (5 bases). This CDR3 has 13 amino acids. Germline V gene lookup returns CDR1 MGHRA and CDR2 YSYEKL. V was shortened by 5 bases and J by 1 base, with 8 bases between the two germline ends. DNA of the CDR3: TGCGCCAGCAGCTTCAGGGTCCAAGAGACCCAGTACTTC. Translation gives CASSFRVQETQYF.

In this sample, this clonotype turned up a few times. This sequence joins TRBV20-1 and TRBJ2-4, with D uncertain. Germline V gene sequence: CDR1 DFQATT, CDR2 SNEGSKA (reference sequence). V shed 0 bases and J shed 6 bases, with 12 bases lying between them. This CDR3 is built from 14 residues. CDR3 DNA sequence: TGCAGTGCTAGAGAAGTTGGTCAGAGAAACATTCAGTACTTC. It yields the protein CSAREVGQRNIQYF.

This clonotype was observed at least ten times. This chain joins TRBV29-1 and TRBJ2-3; the D call may be TRBD1 or TRBD2 (5 bases each). CDR1 and CDR2 from the germline V gene are SQVTM and ANQGSEA. V gave up 4 bases and J gave up 7 bases, with 18 bases separating them. The CDR3 spans 14 residues. Written as DNA, the CDR3 is TGCAGCGTTGTAGGGGCCGGGGACGTCAATACGCAGTATTTT. This encodes CSVVGAGDVNTQYF.

This clonotype was found a few times. This sequence joins TRBV6-1 and TRBJ2-7, with D perhaps matching TRBD2 (7 bases). Trimming removed 6 bases from V and 3 bases from J, with 12 bases in between. The CDR3 covers 13 residues. Germline V CDR1 and CDR2: MNHNS, SASEGT. The CDR3 region is CASRPGGHYEQYF. For the CDR3, the DNA is TGTGCCAGCAGGCCCGGGGGGCACTACGAGCAGTACTTC.

This clonotype was recorded a few times. The rearrangement links TRBV2 to TRBJ2-7, with 9 nucleotides matching TRBD1. J lost 7 bases, V lost 6 bases, and 10 bases had no gene match. Germline CDR1 and CDR2: SNHLY and FYNNEI. This CDR3 is built from 14 residues. In nucleotides, the CDR3 is TGTGCCAGCAGGGAACGACAGGGGGTGATGGAGCAGTACTTC. This gives the protein CASRERQGVMEQYF.

This clonotype was recorded a few times. This rearrangement joins TRBV27 to TRBJ2-7; TRBD2 agrees at 12 bases. The germline CDR1 and CDR2 sequences are MNHEY and SMNVEV (reference sequence). This CDR3 is built from 16 residues. The V gene end was trimmed by 8 bases and the J gene end by 9 bases; junction bases not matched to a gene: 17. The CDR3 reads CASCPFLAGGPLVQYF. Written as DNA, the CDR3 is TGTGCCAGCTGCCCGTTTCTAGCGGGAGGGCCGTTAGTGCAGTACTTC.

V usage is TRBV7-6 and J usage is TRBJ2-7; D gene uncertain. The CDR3 is made up of 13 amino acids. Germline assignment: CDR1 SGHVS and CDR2 FNYEAQ. V was pared by 0 bases and J by 4 bases, with 7 bases between. CDR3 nucleotides: TGTGCCAGCAGCTTAGCGCCTTTTTACGAGCAGTACTTC. Translating it yields CASSLAPFYEQYF.